The following is a T cell receptor (beta chain) sequence with its context. The antigen remains unidentified. A 5'RACE reaction primed in the constant segment made cDNA libraries of TCR alpha and TCR beta, and these carried sample barcodes and UMIs. Using its own MiXCR run on the 5' RACE reads, TCRdb lists one record per CDR3 protein. The sample lists 350,000 to 500,000 distinct CDR3 sequences; 15% to 20% were seen once. This entry comes from a study of T-cell memory formation after mild COVID-19. V lost 4 bases to trimming and J lost 6 bases, with 9 bases between them. The CDR3 extends over 13 amino acids. Germline lookup yields CDR1 SGHAT and CDR2 FQNNGV. Study conclusions and caveats: Largely, contracting CD4+ clones fell within CM and EM, and contracting CD8+ clones within EMRA. Memory sampled before infection contained some responding clones, suggesting cross-reactive memory joined.

The sample consisted of PBMCs or a T cell subset sorted from them (not recorded which). The sequence came from a man between 18 and 35 years old who had mild COVID-19 (a few samples of this study predate the infection). Cell type and time point are not known. This chain uses TRBV11-2 with TRBJ2-2; maybe TRBD1 (6 bases). The DNA of the CDR3 is TGTGCCAGCAGCTGGACAGAGGCCGGGGAGCTGTTTTTT. Protein product: CASSWTEAGELFF.